The rows below give T cell receptor beta chains drawn from one sample of a study of blood T cell repertoires in COVID-19. Sequencing used immunoSEQ multiplex PCR; TCRdb keeps in-frame clones, though not all of them. This sample has under 200,000 clones; roughly 88% occur once, and the top ten carry around 1.2%. The sample comprised peripheral blood. The receptors originated from a man aged 60 to 75 who had recovered from COVID-19. Both conserved end residues are part of each CDR3. The order of the fields is clone size, D gene, V gene, J gene, CDR3 DNA, CDR3 protein. A D gene is named only where the DNA matches it firmly. Only some rows state a clone size, as once, few, many or a class for expanded clones.

.	.	TRBV4-2	TRBJ1-2	TGTGCCAGCAGCCTACAAAAAGAGGTAGGCTTCTATGGCTACACCTTC	CASSLQKEVGFYGYTF
.	.	TRBV24-1	TRBJ1-2	TGTGCCACCAGTGATTTGGAAAGGGGTACCTGCTACACCTTC	CATSDLERGTCYTF
few	TRBD2	TRBV27	TRBJ2-1	TGTGCCAGCAGTTCCTCTAAGCTAGCGGGGGTGTACAATGAGCAGTTCTTC	CASSSSKLAGVYNEQFF
once	TRBD2	TRBV24-1	TRBJ2-3	TGTGCCACCAGTTATAGCGGGGTTAGCACAGATACGCAGTATTTT	CATSYSGVSTDTQYF
.	.	TRBV7-9	TRBJ1-2	TGTGCCAGCAGCCCGAGGGGAGGGGACTACTATGGCTACACCTTC	CASSPRGGDYYGYTF
.	TRBD2	TRBV5-1	TRBJ2-5	TGCGCCAGCAGCTTGGGACTAGCGGGTACGCAAGAGACCCAGTACTTC	CASSLGLAGTQETQYF
.	.	TRBV27	TRBJ1-2	TGTGCCAGCAGTTTATCGTTCGGCGGGGCAGGTGTCTATGGCTACACCTTC	CASSLSFGGAGVYGYTF
.	.	TRBV30	TRBJ1-2	TGTGCCTGGAGTGTACAGGACAACTCCTACACCTTC	CAWSVQDNSYTF
.	TRBD2	TRBV7-9	TRBJ2-3	TGTGCCAGCAGCCACCCTAAAGGACTAGCGGGGAGGGATACGCAGTATTTT	CASSHPKGLAGRDTQYF
.	TRBD2	TRBV11-2	TRBJ2-1	TGTGCCAGCAGCTTAGAGAGACTAGCGGGGGGGCTTCGAGAGCAGTTCTTC	CASSLERLAGGLREQFF
.	.	TRBV12-3/TRBV12-4	TRBJ2-3	TGTGCCAGCAGCCGCAGGGAAGATACGCAGTATTTT	CASSRREDTQYF
.	TRBD1	TRBV6-5	TRBJ2-7	TGTGCCAGCAGTACACGACAGGGTACCGAGCAGTACTTC	CASSTRQGTEQYF
.	.	TRBV5-5	TRBJ1-3	TGTGCCAGCAGGGCCCCGGGACTCTCCTCTGGAAACACCATATATTTT	CASRAPGLSSGNTIYF
.	.	TRBV6-5	TRBJ2-1	TGTGCCAGCCGGGCCGTAGGCGGGGCGGGCAATGAGCAGTTCTTC	CASRAVGGAGNEQFF
.	.	TRBV30	TRBJ1-1	TGTGCCTGGGGGAGCTGGAACACTGAAGCTTTCTTT	CAWGSWNTEAFF
.	.	TRBV6-6	TRBJ1-1	TGTGCCAGCAGTCTTCGGGAGGGGGGTTACGGGAACACTGAAGCTTTCTTT	CASSLREGGYGNTEAFF
.	.	TRBV7-2	TRBJ2-7	TGTGCCAGCAGCTCCACTCCAGGGGTTCAGGGCGAGCAGTACTTC	CASSSTPGVQGEQYF
.	.	TRBV2	TRBJ1-1	TGTGCCAGCCAGGTCATAGGTGATTACACTGAAGCTTTCTTT	CASQVIGDYTEAFF
.	.	TRBV11-2	TRBJ1-2	TGTGCCAGCAGCTCAGGCGGGAACTATGGCTACACCTTC	CASSSGGNYGYTF
.	.	TRBV11-1	TRBJ2-3	TGTGCCAGCAGCTTAGTTGCACAGGGAACAGATACGCAGTATTTT	CASSLVAQGTDTQYF
.	TRBD2	TRBV7-6	TRBJ2-1	TGTGCCAGCAGCTTGGGACTAGCGGGGTACAATGAGCAGTTCTTC	CASSLGLAGYNEQFF
.	TRBD2	TRBV28	TRBJ2-7	TGTGCCAGCAGTTTGGGGGGGATCTACGAGCAGTACTTC	CASSLGGIYEQYF
.	TRBD1	TRBV7-9	TRBJ1-5	TGTGCCAGCAGCCACAGCGGCGACAGGGCACGTCAGCCCCAGCATTTT	CASSHSGDRARQPQHF
.	.	TRBV5-1	TRBJ1-1	TGCGCCAGCAGCTTCGCGTATAGGAACACTGAAGCTTTCTTT	CASSFAYRNTEAFF
.	TRBD2	TRBV20-1	TRBJ2-2	TGCAGTGCTAGTTGGCTAGCGGGTACGACCGGGGAGCTGTTTTTT	CSASWLAGTTGELFF
.	TRBD1	TRBV7-6	TRBJ1-2	TGTGCCAGCAGCTTAAGCCCTCTAGGACAGGGATATAACTATGGCTACACCTTC	CASSLSPLGQGYNYGYTF